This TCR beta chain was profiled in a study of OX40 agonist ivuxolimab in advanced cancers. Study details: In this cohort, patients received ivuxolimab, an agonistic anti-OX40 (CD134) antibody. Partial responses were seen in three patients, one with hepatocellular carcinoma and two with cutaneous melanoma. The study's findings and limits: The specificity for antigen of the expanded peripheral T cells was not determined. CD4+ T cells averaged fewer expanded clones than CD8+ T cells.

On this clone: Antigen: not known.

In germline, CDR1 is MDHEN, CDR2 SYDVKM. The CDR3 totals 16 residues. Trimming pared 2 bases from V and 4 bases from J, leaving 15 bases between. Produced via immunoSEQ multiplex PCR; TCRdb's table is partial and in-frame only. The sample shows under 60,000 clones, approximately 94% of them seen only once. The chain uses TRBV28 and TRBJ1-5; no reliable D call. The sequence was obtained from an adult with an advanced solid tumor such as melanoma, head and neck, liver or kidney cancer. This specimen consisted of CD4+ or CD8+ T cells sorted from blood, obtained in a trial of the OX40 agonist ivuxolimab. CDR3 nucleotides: TGTGCCAGCAGTTTAATACGGCACGGGTCGAATCAGCCCCAGCATTTT. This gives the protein CASSLIRHGSNQPQHF.